This TCR beta chain came from a study of vaccination effects on CD4 cells after COVID-19. Study-wide background: The participants, recipients of two vaccine doses, got either BNT162b2 or mRNA-1273.

Produced via immunoSEQ multiplex PCR; TCRdb's table is partial and in-frame only. The sample records roughly 11,000 clones, roughly 74% being singletons. The CDR3 sequence is 13 residues long. Trimming removed 2 bases from V and 6 bases from J, with 9 bases in between. Germline V gene sequence: CDR1 MNHNS, CDR2 SASEGT. Under the ViraFEST assay, PBMC were stimulated with viral peptide pools so that antigen-specific CD4+ T cells expanded. Sequencing was performed afterwards. The culture ran for roughly 10 days before CD4+ T cells were isolated. Worth noting for this clone: Its antigen is not identified.

This receptor was obtained from a human donor who received a COVID-19 vaccine. The sequences come from CD4+ T cells from PBMCs cultured with HCoV-229E spike peptides, collected before COVID-19 vaccination. This sequence joins TRBV6-1 and TRBJ2-3; D unresolved. As DNA, the CDR3 is TGTGCCAGCAGTGAATCGAGGAGTGATACGCAGTATTTT. This codes for CASSESRSDTQYF.